A single count supports the clone carrying this TCR beta chain. Antigen: not known. Germline CDR1 reads MGHRA; CDR2 reads YSYEKL. Trimming stripped 1 base from V and 7 bases from J, with 17 bases between. The CDR3 has 15 residues. These data come from a study of OX40 agonist ivuxolimab in advanced cancers. Method: immunoSEQ multiplex PCR; TCRdb's copy keeps in-frame clones and lacks some. The sample has tens of thousands of clones; less than 95% are singletons. Study-wide results and limits: Among T cells, CD8+ cells averaged more expanded clones than CD4+ cells.

The clonotype was recovered from an adult with an advanced solid tumor such as melanoma, head and neck, liver or kidney cancer. The chain combines TRBV4-1 with TRBJ2-7; perhaps TRBD2 as D (5 bases). The specimen was CD4+ or CD8+ T cells sorted from blood, collected in a trial of the OX40 agonist ivuxolimab. This CDR3 reads CASSQASGLPPEQYF. CDR3 nucleotide sequence: TGCGCCAGCAGCCAAGCATCAGGACTTCCCCCGGAGCAGTACTTC.